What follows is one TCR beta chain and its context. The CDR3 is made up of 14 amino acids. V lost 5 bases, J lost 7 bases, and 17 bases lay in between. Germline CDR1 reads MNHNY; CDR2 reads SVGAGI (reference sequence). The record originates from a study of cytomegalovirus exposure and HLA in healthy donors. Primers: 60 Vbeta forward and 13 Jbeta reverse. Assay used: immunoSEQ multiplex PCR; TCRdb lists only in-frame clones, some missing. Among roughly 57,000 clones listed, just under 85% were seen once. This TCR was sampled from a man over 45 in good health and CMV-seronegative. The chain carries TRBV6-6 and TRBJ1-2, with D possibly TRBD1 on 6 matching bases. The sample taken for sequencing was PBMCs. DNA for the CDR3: TGTGCCAGCAGTACCCGGCGGGGGCGGGGTGGCTACACCTTC. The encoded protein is CASSTRRGRGGYTF.